Presented here are 8 T cell receptor beta chains from one specimen sequenced in a study of T cell repertoires in cytomegalovirus infection. These receptors lack a known antigen. Each CDR3 protein is one row after TCRdb ran MiXCR on the reads. In the table there are 700,000 to 900,000 distinct CDR3 sequences, about 28% of which are singletons. The sequencing here drew on cultured CD8+ T cells from PBMCs, taken from culture after CMV antigen stimulation. The receptors originated from a human donor in good health (CMV status not recorded). Some clones in this sample may be carry-over from other donors' samples.

The genes are TRBV20-1 and TRBJ2-2; D tentatively fits TRBD1 or TRBD2 (6 bases each). CDR1 and CDR2 (germline): DFQATT, SNEGSKA (reference sequence). This CDR3 region has 15 residues. V was pared by 5 bases and J by 2 bases, with 15 bases between. CDR3 DNA sequence: TGCAGTGCTGAGGCGGGGACAATTAACACCGGGGAGCTGTTTTTT. Translating it yields CSAEAGTINTGELFF.

Only a few counts were recorded for this clonotype. This sequence joins TRBV7-6 and TRBJ1-5, with 10 bases identical to TRBD1. V dropped 5 bases and J dropped 3; count of bases not matched to a gene: 1. Per germline, CDR1 SGHVS and CDR2 FNYEAQ. The CDR3 spans 14 residues. The CDR3 coding sequence is TGTGCCAGCAGCGGGACAGGGGTCAATCAGCCCCAGCATTTT. Protein: CASSGTGVNQPQHF.

This clonotype was found many times. CDR3: CASSLGSGGRKNIQYF. CDR3 nucleotide sequence: TGTGCCAGCAGCTTAGGTAGCGGGGGGAGAAAAAACATTCAGTACTTC. This chain links TRBV7-2 with TRBJ2-4; 10 bases agree with TRBD2. J lost 4 bases, V lost 1 base, and 4 bases had no gene match. This CDR3 is built from 16 residues. CDR1 is SGHTA and CDR2 is FQGNSA in the germline V gene. Variable domain in full (rest from reference TRBV7-2 and TRBJ2-4): GAGVSQSPSNKVTEKGKDVELRCDPISGHTALYWYRQSLGQGLEFLIYFQGNSAPDKSGLPSDRFSAERTGGSVSTLTIQRTQQEDSAVYLCASSLGSGGRKNIQYFGAGTRLSVL.

The sample holds a few counts of this clonotype. The chain is built from TRBV27 and TRBJ2-3; perhaps TRBD1 as D (6 bases). The CDR3 extends over 14 amino acids. Trimming cost V 7 bases and J 4 bases, with 15 bases left between them. Germline lookup yields CDR1 MNHEY and CDR2 SMNVEV (reference sequence). In DNA, the CDR3 is TGTGCCAGCATAGGACAGAAAGACCCAGATACGCAGTATTTT. Its protein is CASIGQKDPDTQYF.

This clonotype was seen only a few times. The chain couples TRBV24-1 to TRBJ1-2; D gene ambiguous. CDR1 is KGHDR and CDR2 is SFDVKD in the germline V gene. This CDR3 spans 15 amino acids. V was clipped by 2 bases and J by 6 bases, with 15 bases between them. This CDR3 is CATSDSTVNSNGYTF. CDR3 nucleotides: TGTGCCACCAGTGATTCAACGGTGAATTCGAATGGCTACACCTTC.

This chain connects TRBV6-5 to TRBJ1-6; maybe TRBD1 (6 bases). Per the germline V gene, CDR1 is MNHEY and CDR2 is SVGAGI. V dropped 2 bases and J dropped 6 bases, with 11 bases sitting between them. This CDR3 is 15 amino acids long. As DNA, the CDR3 is TGTGCCAGCAGTTACCTTAAAGGGGGTAATTCACCCCTCCACTTT. Residues: CASSYLKGGNSPLHF.

The chain combines TRBV3-1 with TRBJ2-7; D is unclear. Per germline, CDR1 LGHDT and CDR2 YNNKEL (reference sequence). V lost 0 bases and J 2 bases, leaving 11 bases between the germline ends. CDR3 length equals 15 residues. CDR3 DNA sequence: TGTGCCAGCAGCCAAGAGTCCGGACCCACCTACGAGCAGTACTTC. Translating gives CASSQESGPTYEQYF.

In this sample, this clonotype turned up a few times. V and J are TRBV19 and TRBJ2-3; no clear D. The V and J ends lost 5 bases and 0 bases respectively, with 18 bases between them. Germline-derived CDR1 and CDR2 are LNHDA and SQIVND (reference sequence). The CDR3 has 17 amino acids. This CDR3 is CASSPPVGLTSTDTQYF. The DNA for the CDR3 is TGTGCCAGTAGTCCCCCCGTCGGGCTGACTAGCACAGATACGCAGTATTTT.